These 23 T cell receptor beta chains share one sample of origin, sequenced in a study of cytomegalovirus exposure and HLA in healthy donors. The PCR ran on 60 Vbeta and 13 Jbeta primers. Clones were read by immunoSEQ multiplex PCR, and TCRdb kept only the in-frame ones, dropping some. This sample has under 200,000 clones, with about 79% found just once. The sample was PBMCs. Receptors originate from a man aged 50 or older in good health and CMV-seropositive.

The chain links TRBV5-1 to TRBJ2-3, with 8 positions matching TRBD2. This CDR3 has 16 amino acids. V shed 0 bases, J shed 2 bases, and the junction held 5 bases outside the gene matches. CDR1 is SGHRS, CDR2 YFSETQ, per germline. In DNA, the CDR3 is TGCGCCAGCAGCTTGGTCGCGCGGGGGGCCACAGATACGCAGTATTTT. It encodes CASSLVARGATDTQYF.

The rearrangement links TRBV7-9 to TRBJ2-7, with D hard to call. CDR1 is SEHNR and CDR2 is FQNEAQ in the germline V gene (reference sequence). This CDR3 comprises 14 residues. V lost 5 bases and J 9 bases, leaving 20 bases between the germline ends. In DNA form, the CDR3 reads TGTGCCAGCAGCCCCCGAGCCCTTCTAGGTGGGCAGTACTTC. Translating it yields CASSPRALLGGQYF.

The chain couples TRBV11-3 to TRBJ1-2; TRBD1 agrees at 8 bases. V lost 0 bases and J lost 5; bases outside the gene matches: 5. The CDR3 length is 15 residues. Per the germline V gene, CDR1 is SGHNT and CDR2 is YENEEA. This CDR3 is CASSLDQGASYGYTF. As DNA, the CDR3 is TGTGCCAGCAGCTTAGACCAGGGGGCCTCATATGGCTACACCTTC.

The J gene is TRBJ2-1, the V gene TRBV27; 9 nucleotides agree with TRBD2. This CDR3 has 14 amino acids. Trimming cost V 2 bases and J 7 bases; bases outside gene matches: 3. Germline CDR1 is MNHEY and CDR2 is SMNVEV (reference sequence). In nucleotides, the CDR3 is TGTGCCAGCAGTTTACGGCGGGGGGGGAATGAGCAGTTCTTC. This codes for CASSLRRGGNEQFF.

In this sample, this clone turned up a few times. The rearrangement links TRBV7-9 to TRBJ1-1, with 7 bases lining up with TRBD1. The germline gives CDR1 SEHNR, CDR2 FQNEAQ (reference sequence). Unmatched junction bases numbered 4, after V lost 6 bases and J lost 0 bases. The CDR3 loop spans 14 amino acids. The CDR3 sequence: CASSIGTVNTEAFF. CDR3 coding DNA: TGTGCCAGCAGTATAGGGACAGTGAACACTGAAGCTTTCTTT.

V and J are TRBV30 and TRBJ2-1; tentative D call: TRBD2 (7 bases). The germline V gene encodes CDR1 GTSNPN and CDR2 SVGIG (reference sequence). Trimming pared 1 base from V and 4 bases from J, leaving 17 bases between. The CDR3 has 16 amino acids. The CDR3, as DNA: TGTGCCTGGAGTGGGCAGGGGTCCGGGGGGTACAATGAGCAGTTCTTC. Translated: CAWSGQGSGGYNEQFF. The full variable domain, rest sourced from reference TRBV30 and TRBJ2-1, is SQTIHQWPATLVQPVGSPLSLECTVEGTSNPNLYWYRQAAGRGLQLLFYSVGIGQISSEVPQNLSASRPQDRQFILSSKKLLLSDSGFYLCAWSGQGSGGYNEQFFGPGTRLTVL.

This clone was seen only a few times. V and J are TRBV25-1 and TRBJ1-2, with D possibly being TRBD1 (6 bases). Germline V CDR1 and CDR2: MGHDK, SYGVNS. CDR3 size: 12 residues. V was clipped by 5 bases and J by 7 bases, with 11 bases between them. DNA for the CDR3: TGTGCCAGCAGTCCTACAGGGAGTGGCTACACCTTC. It translates to CASSPTGSGYTF.

The genes are TRBV5-1 and TRBJ1-1; TRBD1 might be the D (6 bases). CDR3 length: 16 amino acids. Trimming cost V 1 base and J 1 base, with 14 bases left between them. Looked up from germline, CDR1 is SGHRS and CDR2 is YFSETQ. The chain's CDR3 is CASSLRSGTSNTEAFF. CDR3 nucleotide sequence: TGCGCCAGCAGCTTGCGAAGCGGGACATCGAACACTGAAGCTTTCTTT.

The CDR3 reads CASSSIQVSGANVLTF. As DNA, the CDR3 is TGCGCCAGCAGCTCCATACAGGTCTCTGGGGCCAACGTCCTGACTTTC. This chain connects TRBV5-1 to TRBJ2-6, with D perhaps TRBD1 (5 bases). CDR3 size: 16 residues. Per germline, CDR1 SGHRS and CDR2 YFSETQ. Deletions cut 3 bases from V and 0 bases from J, with 10 bases between.

This chain links TRBV7-9 with TRBJ2-1; 8 bases are shared with TRBD2. V lost 4 bases and J lost 2; bases outside the gene matches: 1. The CDR3 spans 14 residues. Germline values: CDR1 SEHNR, CDR2 FQNEAQ (reference sequence). The CDR3 region is CASSWGLAYNEQFF. The DNA for the CDR3 is TGTGCCAGCAGCTGGGGACTAGCCTACAATGAGCAGTTCTTC.

V is TRBV6-5 and J is TRBJ1-3, with 8 bases matching TRBD1. The junction had 4 bases not matched to a gene; V was cut back by 5 bases and J by 4 bases. CDR1 is MNHEY and CDR2 is SVGAGI in the germline V gene. This CDR3 spans 14 amino acids. The CDR3 coding sequence is TGTGCCAGCAGTGGGAGGACAGGGGGAAACACCATATATTTT. It yields the protein CASSGRTGGNTIYF.

This clone appeared once. J is TRBJ1-6 and V is TRBV7-2, with 7 nucleotides matching TRBD1. V was clipped by 2 bases and J by 7 bases; unmatched bases: 8. Looked up from germline, CDR1 is SGHTA and CDR2 is FQGNSA. The CDR3 runs to 16 residues. The CDR3, as DNA: TGTGCCAGCAGCTTAAACCCAGGGGGGCAAAATTCACCCCTCCACTTT. This gives the protein CASSLNPGGQNSPLHF.

The chain has TRBV7-9 and TRBJ1-2; TRBD1 agrees at 9 bases. Germline V gene lookup returns CDR1 SEHNR and CDR2 FQNEAQ (reference sequence). Trimming took 1 base from V and 8 from J; bases not matched to a gene: 14. The CDR3 is 17 residues long. The CDR3 DNA reads TGTGCCAGCAGCTTAGGTGGTAGGACAGGGGTCGTTTACGGCTACACCTTC. This encodes CASSLGGRTGVVYGYTF. Drawing the rest from reference TRBV7-9 and TRBJ1-2, the complete variable domain is DTGVSQNPRHKITKRGQNVTFRCDPISEHNRLYWYRQTLGQGPEFLTYFQNEAQLEKSRLLSDRFSAERPKGSFSTLEIQRTEQGDSAMYLCASSLGGRTGVVYGYTFGSGTRLTVV.

The chain links TRBV7-9 to TRBJ1-2; 10 bases are shared with TRBD1. The germline V gene has CDR1 SEHNR and CDR2 FQNEAQ (reference sequence). J was trimmed by 5 bases and V by 8 bases; bases with no gene match: 11. This CDR3 has 15 residues. DNA for the CDR3: TGTGCCAGCCTCGGACCGGGACAGGGGCTTTATGGCTACACCTTC. This translates into CASLGPGQGLYGYTF. The full variable domain, rest sourced from reference TRBV7-9 and TRBJ1-2, is DTGVSQNPRHKITKRGQNVTFRCDPISEHNRLYWYRQTLGQGPEFLTYFQNEAQLEKSRLLSDRFSAERPKGSFSTLEIQRTEQGDSAMYLCASLGPGQGLYGYTFGSGTRLTVV.

The gene calls are TRBV9 and TRBJ1-1; TRBD1 aligns across 7 bases. The CDR3 is 14 residues long. Germline V CDR1 and CDR2: SGDLS, YYNGEE. V shed 3 bases, J shed 1 base, and the junction held 3 bases outside the gene matches. CDR3 loop: CASSAGTANTEAFF. The CDR3, as DNA: TGTGCCAGCAGCGCCGGGACAGCGAACACTGAAGCTTTCTTT. Using reference TRBV9 and TRBJ1-1 for the parts outside the CDR3, the full variable domain is DSGVTQTPKHLITATGQRVTLRCSPRSGDLSVYWYQQSLDQGLQFLIQYYNGEERAKGNILERFSAQQFPDLHSELNLSSLELGDSALYFCASSAGTANTEAFFGQGTRLTVV.

The rearrangement links TRBV18 to TRBJ1-2, with TRBD1 identical over 8 bases. The CDR3 is made up of 15 amino acids. CDR1 and CDR2 from the germline V gene are KGHSH and LQKENI. V lost 4 bases and J lost 10; bases outside the gene matches: 14. The CDR3 bases are TGTGCCAGCTCACGACACCGGGACAGGTCGTTTCACTACACCTTC. Translation gives CASSRHRDRSFHYTF.

A remark on this clone: Its ends do not fully match the called genes, so a read error is possible. V usage is TRBV11-3 and J usage is TRBJ2-3, with 12 bases matching TRBD2. This CDR3 region has 14 residues. CDR1 and CDR2 (germline): SGHNT, YENEEA. The CDR3 coding sequence is TGTGCCAGCAGCTTAGGGACTAGCGGGGCTACGCAGTGTTTT. It encodes CASSLGTSGATQCF.

V is TRBV12-2 and J is TRBJ2-1; TRBD2 is the table's D call, not checked against the DNA. TRBV12-2 is a recognized pseudogene. The CDR3 spans 15 residues. This CDR3 reads CASRFRDSLYGEQFF. Here the CDR3 DNA reads TGTGCAAGTCGCTTTCGGGACTCTCTTTACGGGGAGCAGTTCTTC.

J is TRBJ2-3 and V is TRBV4-1; TRBD1 matches 10 bases. The CDR3 is 16 amino acids. Germline assignment: CDR1 MGHRA and CDR2 YSYEKL. V lost 1 base, J lost 4 bases, and 5 bases stayed unmatched. The CDR3, as DNA: TGCGCCAGCAGCCAAGTCGACAGGGGGCGCTCAGATACGCAGTATTTT. Protein: CASSQVDRGRSDTQYF.

The chain's CDR3 is CASSVDSSSGNTIYF. The CDR3 DNA reads TGTGCCAGCAGCGTCGACAGCAGCTCTGGAAACACCATATATTTT. The rearrangement links TRBV9 to TRBJ1-3; TRBD1 might be the D (5 bases). The CDR3 contains 15 residues. V was pared by 2 bases and J by 0 bases, with 9 bases between. Germline V gene lookup returns CDR1 SGDLS and CDR2 YYNGEE.

The chain uses TRBV27 and TRBJ2-6; tentative D call: TRBD2 (6 bases). The CDR3 consists of 19 residues. Germline-derived CDR1 and CDR2 are MNHEY and SMNVEV (reference sequence). Trimming stripped 1 base from V and 0 bases from J, with 16 bases between. Here the CDR3 reads CASSLFPPGVNSGANVLTF. Here the CDR3 DNA reads TGTGCCAGCAGTTTATTTCCCCCGGGGGTCAACTCTGGGGCCAACGTCCTGACTTTC.

The chain couples TRBV27 to TRBJ1-2; TRBD1 agrees at 8 bases. Looked up from germline, CDR1 is MNHEY and CDR2 is SMNVEV (reference sequence). This CDR3 is 13 amino acids long. With 3 bases clipped from V and 8 bases from J, the junction kept 5 bases outside the gene matches. For the CDR3, the DNA is TGTGCCAGCAGTTTTCCAGGGGGCTGGGGCTACACCTTC. Translation: CASSFPGGWGYTF.

The V and J genes are TRBV5-1 and TRBJ1-2; D is undetermined. From germline, CDR1 is SGHRS and CDR2 YFSETQ. Trimming took 2 bases from V and 7 from J, leaving 6 bases between them. The CDR3 covers 11 residues. The DNA of the CDR3 is TGCGCCAGCAGCTTTGAGAGTGGCTACACCTTC. It codes for CASSFESGYTF.